Sequencing of this TCR beta chain was carried out in a study of T cell responses to AZD1222 COVID-19 vaccine. Findings and caveats of the study: White British donors predominated, females outnumbered males, and clonal diversity was possibly underestimated. Repertoires were obtained solely post-peak T cell response. Regions 160-218 and 743-854 held dominance among vaccine-associated CD4 TCRs, which spanned spike.

Remarks on this clone: Antigen: not known.

Germline-derived CDR1 and CDR2 are MNHNS and SASEGT. There are 16 residues in the CDR3. Trimming left V 4 bases short and J 3 bases short, with 16 bases between. Libraries were prepared by immunoSEQ multiplex PCR; TCRdb keeps only in-frame clonotypes and omits some of them. Of approximately 150,000 clones in the sample, 93% were seen once. This specimen was peripheral blood, taken after recovery from COVID-19. The TCR was taken from an adult who had recovered from COVID-19. V gene TRBV6-1 combines with J gene TRBJ1-5; D possibly corresponds to TRBD1 (5 bases). The CDR3 is CASSVKGQPTNQPQHF. CDR3 DNA sequence: TGTGCCAGCAGTGTAAAGGGGCAGCCTACCAATCAGCCCCAGCATTTT.